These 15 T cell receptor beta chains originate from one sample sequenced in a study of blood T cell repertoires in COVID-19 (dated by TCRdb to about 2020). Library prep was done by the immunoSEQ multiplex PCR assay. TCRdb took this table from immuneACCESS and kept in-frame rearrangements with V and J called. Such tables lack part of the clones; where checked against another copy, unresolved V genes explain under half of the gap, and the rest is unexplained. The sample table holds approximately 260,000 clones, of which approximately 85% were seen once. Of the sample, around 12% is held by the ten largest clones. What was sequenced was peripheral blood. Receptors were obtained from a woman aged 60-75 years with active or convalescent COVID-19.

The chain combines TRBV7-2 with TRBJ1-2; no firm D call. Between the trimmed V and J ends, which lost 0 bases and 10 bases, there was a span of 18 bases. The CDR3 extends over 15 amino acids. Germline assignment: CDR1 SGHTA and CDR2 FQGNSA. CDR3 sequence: CASSLAQAGGIAYTF. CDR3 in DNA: TGTGCCAGCAGCTTAGCGCAGGCGGGAGGCATTGCCTACACCTTC.

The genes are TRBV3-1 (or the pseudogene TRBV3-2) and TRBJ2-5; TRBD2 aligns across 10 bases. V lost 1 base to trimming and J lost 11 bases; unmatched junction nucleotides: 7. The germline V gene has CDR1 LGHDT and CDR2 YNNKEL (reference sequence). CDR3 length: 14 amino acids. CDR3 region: CASSQGTSGNLQYF. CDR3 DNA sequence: TGTGCCAGCAGCCAAGGGACTAGCGGAAATTTGCAGTACTTC.

CDR3 loop: CASSFSGDYNEQFF. In DNA, the CDR3 is TGTGCCAGCAGTTTTAGCGGGGACTACAATGAGCAGTTCTTC. The chain couples TRBV2 to TRBJ2-1; 8 nucleotides line up with TRBD2. V dropped 5 bases and J dropped 3; count of bases not matched to a gene: 3. CDR1 and CDR2 from the germline V gene are SNHLY and FYNNEI. The CDR3 sequence is 14 residues long.

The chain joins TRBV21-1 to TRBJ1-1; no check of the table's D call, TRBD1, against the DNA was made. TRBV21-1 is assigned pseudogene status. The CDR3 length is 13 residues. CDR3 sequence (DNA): TGTGCCAGCATGCCAGGGCCAGCCACTGAAGCTTTCTTT. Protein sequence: CASMPGPATEAFF.

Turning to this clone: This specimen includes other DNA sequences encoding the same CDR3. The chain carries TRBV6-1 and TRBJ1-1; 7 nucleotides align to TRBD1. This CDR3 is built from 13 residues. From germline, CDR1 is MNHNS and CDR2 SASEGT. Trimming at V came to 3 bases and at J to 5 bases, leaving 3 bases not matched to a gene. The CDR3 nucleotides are TGTGCCAGCAGTGAGAGACAGGGAACTGAAGCTTTCTTT. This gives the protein CASSERQGTEAFF.

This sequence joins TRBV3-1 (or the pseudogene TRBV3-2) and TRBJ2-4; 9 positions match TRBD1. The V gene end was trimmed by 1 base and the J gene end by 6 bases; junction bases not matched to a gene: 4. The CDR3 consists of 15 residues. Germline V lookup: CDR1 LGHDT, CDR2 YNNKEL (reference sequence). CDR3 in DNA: TGTGCCAGCAGCCAAGTTCCGGGACAGGGAAACATTCAGTACTTC. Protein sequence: CASSQVPGQGNIQYF.

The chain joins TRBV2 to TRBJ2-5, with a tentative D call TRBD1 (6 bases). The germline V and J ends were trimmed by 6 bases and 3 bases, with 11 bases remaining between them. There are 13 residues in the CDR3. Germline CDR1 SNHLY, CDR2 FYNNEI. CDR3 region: CASSKRDKETQYF. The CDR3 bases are TGTGCCAGCAGCAAACGGGACAAAGAGACCCAGTACTTC. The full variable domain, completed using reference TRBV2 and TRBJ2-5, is EPEVTQTPSHQVTQMGQEVILRCVPISNHLYFYWYRQILGQKVEFLVSFYNNEISEKSEIFDDQFSVERPDGSNFTLKIRSTKLEDSAMYFCASSKRDKETQYFGPGTRLLVL.

Written as DNA, the CDR3 is TGTGCCAGCAGCAGCTCTGCGGGGGGACACAATGAGCAGTTCTTC. Protein product: CASSSSAGGHNEQFF. This sequence joins TRBV7-8 and TRBJ2-1, with TRBD2 matching over 8 bases. Trimming took 5 bases from V and 5 from J; bases not matched to a gene: 8. Germline values: CDR1 SGHVS, CDR2 FQNEAQ. The CDR3 is 15 residues long. Looking up the rest from reference TRBV7-8 and TRBJ2-1 gives the full variable domain: GAGVSQSPRYKVAKRGQDVALRCDPISGHVSLFWYQQALGQGPEFLTYFQNEAQLDKSGLPSDRFFAERPEGSVSTLKIQRTQQEDSAVYLCASSSSAGGHNEQFFGPGTRLTVL.

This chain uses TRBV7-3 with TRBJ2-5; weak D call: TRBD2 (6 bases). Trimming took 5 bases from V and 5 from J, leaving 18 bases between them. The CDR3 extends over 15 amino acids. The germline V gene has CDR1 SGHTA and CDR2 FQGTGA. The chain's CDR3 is CASSEGSGRLETQYF. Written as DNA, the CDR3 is TGTGCCAGCAGCGAAGGGTCAGGGAGGTTGGAGACCCAGTACTTC.

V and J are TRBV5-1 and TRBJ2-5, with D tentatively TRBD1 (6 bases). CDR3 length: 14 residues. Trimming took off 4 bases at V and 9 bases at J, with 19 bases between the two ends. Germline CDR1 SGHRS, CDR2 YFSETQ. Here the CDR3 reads CASSVGAPSEAQYF. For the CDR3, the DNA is TGCGCCAGCAGCGTGGGGGCCCCGTCGGAGGCCCAGTACTTC.

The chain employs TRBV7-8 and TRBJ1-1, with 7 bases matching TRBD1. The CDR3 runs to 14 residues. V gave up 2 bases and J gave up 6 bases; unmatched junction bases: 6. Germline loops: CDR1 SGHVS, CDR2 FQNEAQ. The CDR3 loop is CASSLTRGLAEAFF. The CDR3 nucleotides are TGTGCCAGCAGCTTAACGAGGGGGCTTGCTGAAGCTTTCTTT.

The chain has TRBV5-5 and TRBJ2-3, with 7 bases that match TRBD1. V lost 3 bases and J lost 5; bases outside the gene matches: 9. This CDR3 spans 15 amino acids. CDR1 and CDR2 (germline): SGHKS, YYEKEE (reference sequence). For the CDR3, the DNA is TGTGCCAGCAGCTCCACGGGGACAGCAGGAGATACGCAGTATTTT. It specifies CASSSTGTAGDTQYF.

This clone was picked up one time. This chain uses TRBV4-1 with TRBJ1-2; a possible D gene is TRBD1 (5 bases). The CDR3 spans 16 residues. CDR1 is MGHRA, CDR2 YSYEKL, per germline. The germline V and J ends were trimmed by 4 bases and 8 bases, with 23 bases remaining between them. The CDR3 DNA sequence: TGCGCCAGCAGCCCACCCGGGGGGGAATTTTCTCGGGGCTACACCTTC. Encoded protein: CASSPPGGEFSRGYTF.

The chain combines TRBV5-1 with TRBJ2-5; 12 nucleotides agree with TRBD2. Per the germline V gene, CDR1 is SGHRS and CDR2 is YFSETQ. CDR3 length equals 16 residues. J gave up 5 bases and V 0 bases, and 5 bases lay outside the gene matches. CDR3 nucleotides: TGCGCCAGCAGCTTGGCCACTAGCGGGGGGCCGGAGACCCAGTACTTC. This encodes CASSLATSGGPETQYF.

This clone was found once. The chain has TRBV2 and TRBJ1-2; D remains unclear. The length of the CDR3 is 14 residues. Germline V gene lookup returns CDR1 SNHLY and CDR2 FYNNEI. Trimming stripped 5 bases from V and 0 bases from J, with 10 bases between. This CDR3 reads CASSRATANYGYTF. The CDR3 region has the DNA TGTGCCAGCAGTCGAGCCACAGCTAACTATGGCTACACCTTC.